This passage covers 21 T cell receptor beta chains from one sample sequenced in a study of blood T cells in healthy people across ages. A second PCR, run for about 7 to 12 cycles, used a sample-barcoded 5' primer plus a J-beta primer mix. TCRdb re-analysed the 5' RACE reads in MiXCR, keeping a single row per CDR3 protein. Of fewer than 900,000 distinct CDR3 sequences listed, about 37% are singletons. Sequenced sample: blood. The receptor set was obtained from a man between 18 and 35 years old in good health.

This clonotype was seen only a few times. CDR3 protein: CASSSDKVIADEQYF. The CDR3 region has the DNA TGTGCCAGCAGCTCGGATAAGGTCATTGCTGATGAGCAGTACTTC. J is TRBJ2-7 and V is TRBV7-9; D not certain. With 4 bases removed from V and 7 bases from J, the gap between germline ends came to 20 bases. The germline V gene encodes CDR1 SEHNR and CDR2 FQNEAQ (reference sequence). The CDR3 loop spans 15 amino acids.

The chain employs TRBV20-1 and TRBJ2-1; 10 bases fit TRBD2. The CDR3 runs to 15 residues. The V gene end was trimmed by 0 bases and the J gene end by 6 bases; junction bases not matched to a gene: 5. CDR1 and CDR2 (germline): DFQATT, SNEGSKA (reference sequence). CDR3 nucleotides: TGCAGTGCTAGAGATGGGGGACTAGCGTCCAATGAGCAGTTCTTC. As protein: CSARDGGLASNEQFF.

The chain employs TRBV21-1 and TRBJ1-5; TRBD1, the D gene given by the table, was not confirmed from the DNA. TRBV21-1 is a recognized pseudogene. This CDR3 is built from 14 residues. The CDR3 bases are TGTGCCAGAAATGGACAGCGAAGCAATCAGCCCCAGCATTTT. The encoded protein is CARNGQRSNQPQHF.

This clonotype has a handful of counts. The chain is built from TRBV20-1 and TRBJ1-5; D remains unclear. Deletions cut 4 bases from V and 0 bases from J, with 7 bases between. The CDR3 sequence is 13 residues long. Germline V gives CDR1 DFQATT, CDR2 SNEGSKA (reference sequence). The CDR3 nucleotides read TGCAGTGCTACGGAGGATAGCAATCAGCCCCAGCATTTT. This translates into CSATEDSNQPQHF.

In this sample, this clonotype turned up a few times. The chain has TRBV6-5 and TRBJ1-4; 9 bases line up with TRBD1. Trimming took 0 bases from V and 8 from J; bases not matched to a gene: 10. This CDR3 is 17 amino acids long. Germline CDR1 MNHEY, CDR2 SVGAGI. DNA of the CDR3: TGTGCCAGCAGTTACTCGAAGGTGGTCGGGACAGGGGAAAAACTGTTTTTT. It translates to CASSYSKVVGTGEKLFF.

The CDR3 protein is CASSPRDRGPTEAFF. CDR3 nucleotide sequence: TGTGCCAGCAGTCCCCGGGACAGGGGCCCCACTGAAGCTTTCTTT. The chain joins TRBV27 to TRBJ1-1; 10 positions match TRBD1. The J segment lost 4 bases and the V segment lost 5 bases, leaving 7 bases of the junction unmatched. The CDR3 has 15 residues. The V gene's germline CDR1 is MNHEY and CDR2 SMNVEV (reference sequence).

A remark on this clonotype: A junction end diverges from the germline sequence, so it may reflect a read error. The V and J genes are TRBV6-5 and TRBJ1-6; no reliable D call. The CDR3 is 13 residues long. Per the germline V gene, CDR1 is MNHEY and CDR2 is SVGAGI. This CDR3 is CASTADYSSPLHF. The CDR3, as DNA: TGTGCCAGCACTGCAGATTATAGTTCACCCCTCCACTTT.

The CDR3 DNA reads as TGTGCCAGCAGCTTAAACCCGGGACAGGGAGTAGGCGAGCAGTACTTC. It encodes CASSLNPGQGVGEQYF. The chain has TRBV7-6 and TRBJ2-7; 9 positions match TRBD1. CDR1 SGHVS and CDR2 FNYEAQ come from the germline V gene. J was trimmed by 6 bases and V by 2 bases; bases with no gene match: 11. This CDR3 is 16 amino acids long.

This clonotype was observed a handful of times. The chain uses TRBV7-2 and TRBJ1-2; possibly TRBD1 for D (6 bases). The V end was cut by 3 bases, the J end by 7 bases, with 24 bases between. Germline values: CDR1 SGHTA, CDR2 FQGNSA. The CDR3 runs to 17 residues. CDR3 sequence: CASSFGLGNREVGGYTF. The CDR3, as DNA: TGTGCCAGCAGCTTCGGGCTAGGAAACAGGGAAGTGGGTGGCTACACCTTC.

This clonotype turned up a few times. This sequence joins TRBV10-3 and TRBJ1-1; D gene uncertain. V was trimmed by 1 base and J by 1 base, leaving 7 bases between them. From germline, CDR1 is ENHRY and CDR2 SYGVKD. This CDR3 is 14 amino acids long. In DNA, the CDR3 is TGTGCCATCAGTGAGTTCTCAGGGAACACTGAAGCTTTCTTT. Translated: CAISEFSGNTEAFF.

Only one count was recorded for this clonotype. This could be a read error, since a much larger clone is one nucleotide away. The J gene is TRBJ2-7, the V gene TRBV4-3; the D is unclear. Trimming pared 1 base from V and 7 bases from J, leaving 20 bases between. Per the germline V gene, CDR1 is LGHNA and CDR2 is YSLEER. The CDR3 has 16 residues. The CDR3 DNA sequence: TGCGCCAGCAGCCAAGGGCGGCGCTCCTCCTACAATGAGCAGTACTTC. Translating it yields CASSQGRRSSYNEQYF.

The sample holds a few counts of this clonotype. The chain has TRBV7-2 and TRBJ2-7; no clear D gene. The CDR3 sequence is 12 residues long. V lost 5 bases, J lost 6 bases, and 11 bases lay in between. Germline CDR1 reads SGHTA; CDR2 reads FQGNSA. The CDR3 DNA reads as TGTGCCAGCAGCCCCCTCCGTGGCGAGCAGTACTTC. This encodes CASSPLRGEQYF.

V is TRBV5-6 and J is TRBJ1-1; perhaps TRBD1 as D (6 bases). V shed 6 bases and J shed 4 bases, with 19 bases lying between them. Germline CDR1 is SGHDT and CDR2 is YYEEEE. CDR3 length equals 15 residues. The DNA for the CDR3 is TGTGCCAGCACCCTAGGGCCGGGGGCAGGCACTGAAGCTTTCTTT. Protein: CASTLGPGAGTEAFF.

This sequence joins TRBV7-2 and TRBJ2-1; 13 positions match TRBD2. Germline V CDR1 and CDR2: SGHTA, FQGNSA. Trimming removed 5 bases from V and 3 bases from J; junction bases left unmatched: 16. The CDR3 sequence is 20 residues long. The chain's CDR3 is CASSPVAGTSGVQFYNEQFF. The CDR3 DNA reads as TGTGCCAGCAGCCCAGTGGCGGGGACTAGCGGGGTCCAATTCTACAATGAGCAGTTCTTC.

At least ten counts were recorded for this clonotype. The V gene is TRBV20-1, the J gene TRBJ2-1, with 7 bases lining up with TRBD1. CDR1 DFQATT and CDR2 SNEGSKA come from the germline V gene (reference sequence). The V and J ends lost 5 bases and 8 bases, in that order; junction bases with no gene match: 6. The CDR3 consists of 12 residues. In DNA form, the CDR3 reads TGCAGTGCTCCCAGGGGGTTCGATGAGCAGTTCTTC. It yields the protein CSAPRGFDEQFF.

In this sample, this clonotype turned up a few times. The chain is built from TRBV27 and TRBJ2-7; TRBD1 is a possible D gene (5 bases). The germline CDR1 and CDR2 sequences are MNHEY and SMNVEV (reference sequence). Deletions cut 7 bases from V and 1 base from J, with 8 bases between. This CDR3 is built from 12 residues. The CDR3 is CASKSGSYEQYF. DNA of the CDR3: TGTGCCAGCAAATCAGGGTCCTACGAGCAGTACTTC.

This clonotype has more than one count but fewer than ten. V is TRBV14 and J is TRBJ1-1, with 7 bases that match TRBD1. V was pared by 0 bases and J by 7 bases, with 11 bases of the junction left unmatched. Germline V gene data show CDR1 as SGHDN and CDR2 as FVKESK. There are 16 residues in the CDR3. CDR3 nucleotide sequence: TGTGCCAGCAGCCAAGAATTTAGTGCGGCAGGGGGTGAAGCTTTCTTT. Amino acids: CASSQEFSAAGGEAFF.

V gene TRBV5-1 combines with J gene TRBJ2-3; weak D call: TRBD1 (6 bases). Trimming pared 4 bases from V and 2 bases from J, leaving 14 bases between. The CDR3 sequence is 15 residues long. Looked up from germline, CDR1 is SGHRS and CDR2 is YFSETQ. CDR3 nucleotides: TGCGCCAGCAGCCTGGACAGTCTAAACACAGATACGCAGTATTTT. Its protein is CASSLDSLNTDTQYF.

The chain links TRBV12-3 or TRBV12-4 to TRBJ1-1, with D tentatively TRBD1 (6 bases). Trimming cost V 6 bases and J 1 base, with 12 bases left between them. The CDR3 loop spans 14 amino acids. The CDR3 DNA reads TGTGCCAGCAGCAAAATACAGGGGAACACTGAAGCTTTCTTT. As protein: CASSKIQGNTEAFF.

This clonotype was picked up a small number of times. The J gene is TRBJ1-4, the V gene TRBV29-1, with a possible D match to TRBD1 (6 bases). Per the germline V gene, CDR1 is SQVTM and CDR2 is ANQGSEA. V was trimmed by 4 bases and J by 8 bases, leaving 17 bases between them. The CDR3 is 14 amino acids. The chain's CDR3 is CSVGGDTRAEKLFF. CDR3 sequence (DNA): TGCAGCGTTGGGGGGGACACCAGGGCCGAAAAACTGTTTTTT.

The V and J genes are TRBV18 and TRBJ2-5; D might be TRBD1 (5 bases). Germline CDR1 and CDR2: KGHSH and LQKENI. The CDR3 runs 15 residues. V gave up 8 bases and J gave up 1 base, with 17 bases separating them. In DNA, the CDR3 is TGTGCCAGCCCACATAATCAGGGTCCCCAAGAGACCCAGTACTTC. Its translation is CASPHNQGPQETQYF.